This TCR beta chain was retrieved from a study of T cells in Graves' hyperthyroidism and ophthalmopathy. Study findings and constraints: From stable hyperthyroidism, ophthalmopathy was set apart by a 13 V-J model.

This clonotype was counted ten times or more. Its target is not known. Germline V gives CDR1 MNHEY, CDR2 SMNVEV (reference sequence). Trimming pared 5 bases from V and 5 bases from J, leaving 18 bases between. The CDR3 has 16 residues. What was amplified from RNA transcripts were TCR beta CDR3 regions. The TCR CDR3 was amplified in a first-round RT-PCR using the HTBI primer set. MiXCR, applied by TCRdb to the multiplex PCR reads, yields one record per CDR3 protein. The sample lists hundreds of thousands of distinct CDR3 sequences, 13% to 15% occurring once. Material: blood. The clonotype was recovered from a woman between 50 and 59 years old with Graves' ophthalmopathy. The chain recombines TRBV27 with TRBJ2-2, with no clear D. The chain's CDR3 is CASSTPLRARTGELFF. CDR3 nucleotide sequence: TGTGCCAGCAGTACGCCCTTAAGGGCCCGGACCGGGGAGCTGTTTTTT.